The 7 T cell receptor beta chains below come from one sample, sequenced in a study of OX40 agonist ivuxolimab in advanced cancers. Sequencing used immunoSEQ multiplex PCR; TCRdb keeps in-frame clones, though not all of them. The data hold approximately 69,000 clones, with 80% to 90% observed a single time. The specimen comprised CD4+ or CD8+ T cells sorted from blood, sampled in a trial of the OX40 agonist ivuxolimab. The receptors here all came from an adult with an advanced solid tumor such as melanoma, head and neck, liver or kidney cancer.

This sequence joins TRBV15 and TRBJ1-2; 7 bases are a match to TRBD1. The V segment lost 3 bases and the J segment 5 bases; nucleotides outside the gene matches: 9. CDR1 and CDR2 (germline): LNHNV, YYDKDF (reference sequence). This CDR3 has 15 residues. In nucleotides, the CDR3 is TGTGCCACCAGCAGGCCCGGGACAGATGATTATGGCTACACCTTC. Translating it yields CATSRPGTDDYGYTF. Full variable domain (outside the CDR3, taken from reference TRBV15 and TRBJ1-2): DAMVIQNPRYQVTQFGKPVTLSCSQTLNHNVMYWYQQKSSQAPKLLFHYYDKDFNNEADTPDNFQSRRPNTSFCFLDIRSPGLGDTAMYLCATSRPGTDDYGYTFGSGTRLTVV.

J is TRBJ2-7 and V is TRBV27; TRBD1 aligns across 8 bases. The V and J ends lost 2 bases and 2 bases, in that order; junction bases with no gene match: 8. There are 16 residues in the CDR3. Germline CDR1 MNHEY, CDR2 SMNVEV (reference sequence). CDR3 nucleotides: TGTGCCAGCAGTTTAAAGGCAGGGGGCTTTACCTACGAGCAGTACTTC. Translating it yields CASSLKAGGFTYEQYF.

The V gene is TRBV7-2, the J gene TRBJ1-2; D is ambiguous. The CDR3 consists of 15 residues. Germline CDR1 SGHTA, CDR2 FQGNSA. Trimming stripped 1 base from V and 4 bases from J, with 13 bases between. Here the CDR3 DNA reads TGTGCCAGCAGCTTAGAGATAGGGTGGTCCTATGGCTACACCTTC. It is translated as CASSLEIGWSYGYTF.

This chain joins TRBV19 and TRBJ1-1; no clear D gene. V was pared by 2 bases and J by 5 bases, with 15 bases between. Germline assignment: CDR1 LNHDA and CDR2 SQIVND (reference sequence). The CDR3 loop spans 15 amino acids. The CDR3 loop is CASSILSPPPTEAFF. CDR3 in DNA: TGTGCCAGTAGTATATTAAGCCCTCCGCCGACTGAAGCTTTCTTT.

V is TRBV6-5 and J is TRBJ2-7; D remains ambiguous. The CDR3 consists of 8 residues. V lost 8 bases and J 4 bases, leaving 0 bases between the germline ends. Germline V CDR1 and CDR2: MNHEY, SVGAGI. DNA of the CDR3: TGTGCCAGCTACGAGCAGTACTTC. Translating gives CASYEQYF.

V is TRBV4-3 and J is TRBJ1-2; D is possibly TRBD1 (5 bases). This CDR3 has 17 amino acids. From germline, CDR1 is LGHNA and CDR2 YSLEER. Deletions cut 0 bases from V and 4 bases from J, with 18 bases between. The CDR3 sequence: CASSQEAYRLSPYGYTF. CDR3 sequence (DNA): TGCGCCAGCAGCCAAGAGGCATACAGGTTATCCCCCTATGGCTACACCTTC.

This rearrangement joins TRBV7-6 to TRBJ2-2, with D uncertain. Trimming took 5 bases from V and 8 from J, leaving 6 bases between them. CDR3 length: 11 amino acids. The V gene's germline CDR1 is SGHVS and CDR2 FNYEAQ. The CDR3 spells CASSQAGELFF. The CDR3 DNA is TGTGCCAGCAGCCAAGCAGGGGAGCTGTTTTTT.